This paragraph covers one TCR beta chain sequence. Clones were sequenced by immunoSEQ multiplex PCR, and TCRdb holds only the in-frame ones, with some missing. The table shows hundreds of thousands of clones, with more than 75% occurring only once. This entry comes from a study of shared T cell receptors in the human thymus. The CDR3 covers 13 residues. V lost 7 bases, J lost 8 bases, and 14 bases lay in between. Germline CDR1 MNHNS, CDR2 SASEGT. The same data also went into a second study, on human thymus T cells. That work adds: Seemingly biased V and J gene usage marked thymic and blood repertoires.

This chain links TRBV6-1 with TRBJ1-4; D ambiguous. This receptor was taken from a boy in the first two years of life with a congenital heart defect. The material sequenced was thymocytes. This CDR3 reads CASMKGGPEKLFF. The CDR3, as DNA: TGTGCCAGCATGAAAGGAGGGCCGGAAAAACTGTTTTTT.